A single sample gave rise to the 14 T cell receptor beta chains below, sequenced in a study of regulatory T cells in long-lasting Graves disease. Stated time point: persistent/refractory GD, antithyroid drugs over 5 years with positive TRAb. RNA isolated from PBMCs was used to make the TCR library. Arm-PCR of CDR3 regions and iRepertoire HTBI primers were used to build TCR beta libraries. MiXCR, applied by TCRdb to the multiplex PCR reads, yields one record per CDR3 protein. The data show about 430,000 distinct CDR3 sequences, over 20% seen once. The starting material was peripheral blood mononuclear cells (PBMCs), obtained when the disease was refractory, from a patient treated with antithyroid drugs. The receptors stem from a female donor with Graves disease.

A word on this clonotype: A much larger clonotype is one base distant, so this may be a read error. The CDR3 does not end in the conserved phenylalanine or tryptophan, so this is likely a read error. The rearrangement uses TRBV19 and TRBJ2-2, with no clear D. This CDR3 comprises 14 residues. The V end lost 7 bases, the J end lost 5 bases, and 14 bases lay between the germline ends. From germline, CDR1 is LNHDA and CDR2 SQIVND (reference sequence). CDR3 residues: CASNSITATGELFS. The CDR3 DNA is TGTGCCAGTAACTCCATAACGGCGACCGGGGAGCTGTTTTCT.

This chain links TRBV20-1 with TRBJ2-7, with D uncertain. Trimming took off 6 bases at V and 7 bases at J, with 10 bases between the two ends. In germline, CDR1 is DFQATT, CDR2 SNEGSKA (reference sequence). This CDR3 contains 10 residues. In nucleotides, the CDR3 is TGCAGTGCCCTATTGGGGGAGCAGTACTTC. Protein: CSALLGEQYF.

This clonotype was observed a handful of times. This sequence joins TRBV19 and TRBJ2-7; TRBD1 aligns across 10 bases. The germline CDR1 and CDR2 sequences are LNHDA and SQIVND (reference sequence). The V segment lost 6 bases and the J segment 3 bases; nucleotides outside the gene matches: 11. CDR3 length equals 16 residues. CDR3 sequence (DNA): TGTGCCAGTAGCGCCGGGACAGGGGAGTCTGACTACGAGCAGTACTTC. Translated: CASSAGTGESDYEQYF.

The chain has TRBV27 and TRBJ1-1; 7 bases align to TRBD1. Trimming cost V 11 bases and J 5 bases; bases outside gene matches: 8. The germline CDR1 and CDR2 sequences are MNHEY and SMNVEV (reference sequence). The CDR3 consists of 12 residues. The CDR3 nucleotides read TGTGCCGTACGACAGGGTAAGACTGAAGCTTTCTTT. It encodes CAVRQGKTEAFF.

This clonotype was detected many times. The chain employs TRBV12-3 or TRBV12-4 and TRBJ2-5; perhaps TRBD2 as D (6 bases). The CDR3 has 15 residues. Trimming cost V 2 bases and J 5 bases, with 15 bases left between them. The CDR3 reads CASSLKAGGLETQYF. DNA of the CDR3: TGTGCCAGCAGTTTAAAGGCAGGAGGGCTCGAGACCCAGTACTTC.

This clonotype was picked up a small number of times. The chain has TRBV7-9 and TRBJ1-4; tentatively, D is TRBD1 (5 bases). V dropped 7 bases and J dropped 0 bases, with 9 bases sitting between them. The CDR3 runs 14 residues. The germline gives CDR1 SEHNR, CDR2 FQNEAQ (reference sequence). CDR3 nucleotides: TGTGCCAGCATGAGGGGAACAACTAATGAAAAACTGTTTTTT. Amino acid sequence: CASMRGTTNEKLFF.

In this sample, this clonotype turned up many times. The chain recombines TRBV7-8 with TRBJ1-4; D is possibly TRBD1 (5 bases). Germline lookup yields CDR1 SGHVS and CDR2 FQNEAQ. Trimming stripped 1 base from V and 7 bases from J, with 13 bases between. The CDR3 extends over 15 amino acids. This chain's CDR3 is CASSLEYRRSEKLFF. CDR3 sequence (DNA): TGTGCCAGCAGCTTAGAATACAGGCGGTCTGAAAAACTGTTTTTT.

This clonotype has a handful of counts. This chain joins TRBV6-2 or TRBV6-3 and TRBJ2-2; D remains unclear. The CDR3 sequence is 13 residues long. Trimming shortened V by 0 bases and J by 5 bases, and 4 bases separated the two germline ends. Germline CDR1 reads MNHEY; CDR2 reads SVGEGT. CDR3 region: CASSYSLTGELFF. In DNA form, the CDR3 reads TGTGCCAGCAGTTACTCCCTTACCGGGGAGCTGTTTTTT.

The chain is built from TRBV5-6 and TRBJ1-4; D ambiguous. Germline V gene data show CDR1 as SGHDT and CDR2 as YYEEEE. There are 14 residues in the CDR3. V lost 4 bases and J 8 bases, leaving 15 bases between the germline ends. CDR3 sequence: CASSLGPLEEKLFF. In DNA form, the CDR3 reads TGTGCCAGCAGCCTTGGACCGCTGGAGGAAAAACTGTTTTTT. Supplemented by reference TRBV5-6 and TRBJ1-4, the full variable domain reads DAGVTQSPTHLIKTRGQQVTLRCSPKSGHDTVSWYQQALGQGPQFIFQYYEEEERQRGNFPDRFSGHQFPNYSSELNVNALLLGDSALYLCASSLGPLEEKLFFGSGTQLSVL.

Only a few counts were recorded for this clonotype. Since a much larger clone is just one base distant, this may be a read error. The conserved final phenylalanine or tryptophan is absent from the CDR3, which likely points to a read error. This sequence joins TRBV2 and TRBJ1-4; TRBD1 aligns across 7 bases. In germline, CDR1 is SNHLY, CDR2 FYNNEI. V gave up 8 bases and J gave up 6 bases; unmatched junction bases: 9. The length of the CDR3 is 14 residues. The CDR3 DNA is TGTGCCAGCTCACAGGGGTTCGGGGATGAAAAACTGTTTTGT. Residues: CASSQGFGDEKLFC.

The gene calls are TRBV4-1 and TRBJ1-1; no definite D call. Germline CDR1 and CDR2: MGHRA and YSYEKL. This CDR3 is built from 14 residues. V lost 1 base to trimming and J lost 1 base, with 7 bases between them. CDR3 loop: CASSQGNGNTEAFF. In nucleotides, the CDR3 is TGCGCCAGCAGCCAAGGTAACGGGAACACTGAAGCTTTCTTT.

This clonotype was observed a few times. The chain has TRBV28 and TRBJ1-3; D remains ambiguous. CDR1 and CDR2 from the germline V gene are MDHEN and SYDVKM. The CDR3 has 16 amino acids. Trimming removed 5 bases at V and 1 base at J, with 15 bases between. CDR3 region: CASSPSTTGSGNTIYF. The CDR3 region has the DNA TGTGCCAGCAGTCCCTCTACGACGGGTTCTGGAAACACCATATATTTT.

The V gene is TRBV28, the J gene TRBJ2-7; 7 nucleotides match TRBD2. The CDR3 runs 13 residues. Germline CDR1 is MDHEN and CDR2 is SYDVKM. With 3 bases clipped from V and 5 bases from J, the junction kept 4 bases outside the gene matches. CDR3 residues: CASSLGREHEQYF. The CDR3 bases are TGTGCCAGCAGTTTGGGGCGGGAGCACGAGCAGTACTTC.

This rearrangement joins TRBV5-1 to TRBJ1-5; 7 bases line up with TRBD1. CDR1 and CDR2 from the germline V gene are SGHRS and YFSETQ. The trim removed 5 bases at V and 0 bases at J, leaving 5 bases unmatched. This CDR3 has 15 amino acids. The CDR3 nucleotides are TGCGCCAGCAGATCCGGGACAGCTAGCAATCAGCCCCAGCATTTT. The encoded protein is CASRSGTASNQPQHF.